This T cell receptor beta chain was sequenced in a study of OX40 agonist ivuxolimab in advanced cancers. Some clones are missing from TCRdb's copy, which holds only in-frame ones; the method was immunoSEQ multiplex PCR. The table includes about 77,000 clones, over 85% detected once. This clone was seen many times. This CDR3 comprises 14 residues. Germline values: CDR1 SGDLS, CDR2 YYNGEE. V was cut by 7 bases and J by 4 bases, with 12 bases left in between. The TCR originated in an adult with an advanced solid tumor such as melanoma, head and neck, liver or kidney cancer. The sample in question was CD4+ or CD8+ T cells sorted from blood, obtained in a trial of the OX40 agonist ivuxolimab. The V and J genes are TRBV9 and TRBJ2-6; D gene uncertain. In DNA, the CDR3 is TGTGCCAGCCACCGGACCTCCGGGGCCAACGTCCTGACTTTC. It yields the protein CASHRTSGANVLTF.